The 18 T cell receptor beta chains in this list originate from one sample, sequenced in a study. Data came from immunoSEQ multiplex PCR; TCRdb stores just in-frame clones and leaves some out. The profile shows about 68,000 clones, approximately 92% of them singletons. The sequenced material came from PBMCs. The receptors derive from a man between 35 and 55 years old with rheumatoid arthritis.

The rearrangement links TRBV5-1 to TRBJ2-2; possibly TRBD1 for D (6 bases). Germline CDR1 and CDR2: SGHRS and YFSETQ. The V gene lost 4 bases and the J gene lost 6 bases, with 10 bases spanning the gap. This CDR3 is 13 amino acids long. The CDR3 DNA reads TGCGCCAGCAGCCTTGAGGGGGCCGGGGAGCTGTTTTTT. As protein: CASSLEGAGELFF. Complete variable domain (other parts from reference TRBV5-1 and TRBJ2-2): KAGVTQTPRYLIKTRGQQVTLSCSPISGHRSVSWYQQTPGQGLQFLFEYFSETQRNKGNFPGRFSGRQFSNSRSEMNVSTLELGDSALYLCASSLEGAGELFFGEGSRLTVL.

The V and J genes are TRBV19 and TRBJ2-7; no definite D call. The CDR3 has 11 amino acids. The germline CDR1 and CDR2 sequences are LNHDA and SQIVND (reference sequence). Trimming left V 6 bases short and J 2 bases short, with 5 bases between. The CDR3 region is CASSSTYEQYF. The CDR3 nucleotides are TGTGCCAGTAGCTCGACCTACGAGCAGTACTTC.

The chain recombines TRBV10-1 with TRBJ2-2, with D unresolved. Between the trimmed V and J ends, which lost 3 bases and 2 bases, there was a span of 7 bases. The CDR3 sequence is 14 residues long. In germline, CDR1 is WNHNN, CDR2 SYGVQD (reference sequence). The CDR3, as DNA: TGCGCCAGCAGTGAAACAAGAAACACCGGGGAGCTGTTTTTT. It yields the protein CASSETRNTGELFF.

The chain joins TRBV11-2 to TRBJ1-1, with D possibly TRBD1 on 5 matching bases. V gave up 5 bases and J gave up 5 bases, with 18 bases separating them. The CDR3 is 15 amino acids. Looked up from germline, CDR1 is SGHAT and CDR2 is FQNNGV. CDR3 loop: CASSHRAPGGTEAFF. The CDR3 DNA reads as TGTGCCAGCAGCCACCGAGCACCTGGGGGGACTGAAGCTTTCTTT.

The CDR3 protein is CASSLASGPSYEQYF. CDR3 nucleotides: TGTGCCAGCAGCTTAGCTAGCGGGCCGTCCTACGAGCAGTACTTC. This chain connects TRBV11-3 to TRBJ2-7; TRBD2 agrees at 8 bases. The germline V gene has CDR1 SGHNT and CDR2 YENEEA. This CDR3 is built from 15 residues. Trimming cost V 1 base and J 1 base; bases outside gene matches: 3.

In this sample, this clone turned up once. The chain recombines TRBV10-3 with TRBJ1-6; D unclear. The CDR3 consists of 14 residues. Between the trimmed V and J ends, which lost 6 bases and 5 bases, there was a span of 11 bases. Germline CDR1 reads ENHRY; CDR2 reads SYGVKD. For the CDR3, the DNA is TGTGCCATCAGATCAGCGATCGATAATTCACCCCTCCACTTT. This encodes CAIRSAIDNSPLHF.

The rearrangement uses TRBV5-5 and TRBJ1-2, with D possibly TRBD1 on 5 matching bases. Germline V gives CDR1 SGHKS, CDR2 YYEKEE (reference sequence). The CDR3 length is 13 residues. Trimming shortened V by 7 bases and J by 2 bases, and 12 bases separated the two germline ends. The CDR3 reads CASAGGDNYGYTF. DNA of the CDR3: TGTGCCAGCGCCGGAGGGGACAACTATGGCTACACCTTC.

The chain uses TRBV27 and TRBJ2-5; TRBD2 aligns across 10 bases. V trimming: 2 bases; J trimming: 4 bases; junction bases outside the gene matches: 1. Per the germline V gene, CDR1 is MNHEY and CDR2 is SMNVEV (reference sequence). CDR3 length equals 14 residues. CDR3 DNA: TGTGCCAGCAGTTTAATAGCGGGGGGAGAGACCCAGTACTTC. It is translated as CASSLIAGGETQYF.

The chain couples TRBV6-5 to TRBJ1-5; 12 bases line up with TRBD1. The germline CDR1 and CDR2 sequences are MNHEY and SVGAGI. With 7 bases clipped from V and 3 bases from J, the junction kept 1 base outside the gene matches. The CDR3 sequence is 14 residues long. The CDR3 here is CASKGQGANQPQHF. CDR3 nucleotide sequence: TGTGCCAGCAAGGGACAGGGGGCCAATCAGCCCCAGCATTTT.

The genes are TRBV6-1 and TRBJ1-5, with a possible D match to TRBD1 (5 bases). The CDR3 loop spans 14 amino acids. The V end was cut by 3 bases, the J end by 15 bases, with 21 bases between. The germline V gene encodes CDR1 MNHNS and CDR2 SASEGT. CDR3 residues: CASSDIRKGAVVHF. The DNA of the CDR3 is TGTGCCAGCAGTGACATAAGAAAAGGGGCTGTGGTGCATTTT.

This chain uses TRBV6-5 with TRBJ2-7; no reliable D call. V dropped 5 bases and J dropped 4 bases, with 6 bases sitting between them. Per germline, CDR1 MNHEY and CDR2 SVGAGI. CDR3 length equals 11 residues. CDR3 sequence: CASSNHYEQYF. The CDR3 DNA sequence: TGTGCCAGCAGTAATCATTACGAGCAGTACTTC.

The CDR3 protein is CASSQQNYGYTF. In nucleotides, the CDR3 is TGTGCCAGCAGCCAACAGAACTATGGCTACACCTTC. The V call is TRBV14, the J call TRBJ1-2, with D unresolved. The CDR3 covers 12 residues. Trimming took 2 bases from V and 2 from J, leaving 3 bases between them. Germline CDR1 and CDR2: SGHDN and FVKESK. The full variable domain, completed using reference TRBV14 and TRBJ1-2, is EAGVTQFPSHSVIEKGQTVTLRCDPISGHDNLYWYRRVMGKEIKFLLHFVKESKQDESGMPNNRFLAERTGGTYSTLKVQPAELEDSGVYFCASSQQNYGYTFGSGTRLTVV.

The rearrangement uses TRBV27 and TRBJ1-1, with D uncertain. The CDR3 runs to 11 residues. Germline assignment: CDR1 MNHEY and CDR2 SMNVEV (reference sequence). Trimming pared 6 bases from V and 0 bases from J, leaving 2 bases between. This chain's CDR3 is CASRLNTEAFF. In DNA, the CDR3 is TGTGCCAGCAGGCTGAACACTGAAGCTTTCTTT.

V usage is TRBV7-8 and J usage is TRBJ1-6, with 7 bases aligning to TRBD1. The CDR3 spans 17 residues. Losses at the gene ends were 1 base for V and 8 bases for J; bases not matched to a gene: 11. Germline V gene data show CDR1 as SGHVS and CDR2 as FQNEAQ. The CDR3 spells CASSLVSGGTVDSPLHF. The CDR3 DNA is TGTGCCAGCAGCTTAGTGAGTGGTGGGACAGTTGATTCACCCCTCCACTTT.

The chain uses TRBV5-4 and TRBJ1-4; 7 bases agree with TRBD1. The CDR3 extends over 15 amino acids. Trimming cost V 2 bases and J 0 bases; bases outside gene matches: 1. Looked up from germline, CDR1 is SGHNT and CDR2 is YYREEE (reference sequence). CDR3 protein: CASSFDRATNEKLFF. The CDR3 DNA sequence: TGTGCCAGCAGCTTTGACAGGGCAACTAATGAAAAACTGTTTTTT. Looking up the rest from reference TRBV5-4 and TRBJ1-4 gives the full variable domain: ETGVTQSPTHLIKTRGQQVTLRCSSQSGHNTVSWYQQALGQGPQFIFQYYREEENGRGNFPPRFSGLQFPNYSSELNVNALELDDSALYLCASSFDRATNEKLFFGSGTQLSVL.

The CDR3 DNA follows: TGTGCCAGCAGTGAAGCGCGAAGTTCACCCCTCCACTTT. Residues: CASSEARSSPLHF. The V call is TRBV6-1, the J call TRBJ1-6; D call uncertain. The V gene lost 0 bases and the J gene lost 9 bases, with 6 bases spanning the gap. This CDR3 spans 13 amino acids. Per germline, CDR1 MNHNS and CDR2 SASEGT.

This sequence joins TRBV7-2 and TRBJ2-6; possibly TRBD2 for D (6 bases). V was pared by 5 bases and J by 1 base, with 12 bases between. Germline assignment: CDR1 SGHTA and CDR2 FQGNSA. The CDR3 loop spans 16 amino acids. CDR3 in amino acids: CASSLSGGSGANVLTF. In nucleotides, the CDR3 is TGTGCCAGCAGCCTGTCCGGGGGATCTGGGGCCAACGTCCTGACTTTC. The variable domain in full, with the rest retrieved from reference TRBV7-2 and TRBJ2-6, is GAGVSQSPSNKVTEKGKDVELRCDPISGHTALYWYRQSLGQGLEFLIYFQGNSAPDKSGLPSDRFSAERTGGSVSTLTIQRTQQEDSAVYLCASSLSGGSGANVLTFGAGSRLTVL.

The gene calls are TRBV7-2 and TRBJ2-1, with TRBD2 matching over 7 bases. This CDR3 region has 15 residues. After removal of 3 bases from V and 6 bases from J, the junction contained 8 bases not matched to a gene. Germline V lookup: CDR1 SGHTA, CDR2 FQGNSA. As DNA, the CDR3 is TGTGCCAGCAGCTTCCAGACTAGCTTCGGCAATGAGCAGTTCTTC. As protein: CASSFQTSFGNEQFF.